Presented here are 26 T cell receptor beta chains from one specimen sequenced in a study of Graves' ophthalmopathy and Graves' hyperthyroidism. Scientists amplified the TCR beta CDR3 regions from RNA transcripts. RT-PCR in the first round used HTBI primers; a second-round multiplex PCR followed. TCRdb reprocessed the multiplex PCR reads with MiXCR, giving one entry per CDR3 protein. Among around 590,000 distinct CDR3 sequences, under 40% were seen once, and the ten largest hold about 4.1%. Specimen: peripheral blood or thyroid tissue (not recorded which). The receptor set was obtained from an adult man with Graves' hyperthyroidism.

The table lists this clonotype with a few counts. This may arise from a read error, as a much more abundant clone is one base away. This chain joins TRBV28 and TRBJ1-1; D is ambiguous. Germline V lookup: CDR1 MDHEN, CDR2 SYDVKM. V was cut by 4 bases and J by 7 bases, with 7 bases left in between. The CDR3 runs 11 residues. CDR3 bases: TGTGCCAGCAGTTACGGCGTTGAAGCTTTCTTT. Its translation: CASSYGVEAFF.

About this clonotype: Being one base from a much bigger clone, this may be a read error. This sequence joins TRBV7-9 and TRBJ1-4; a possible D gene is TRBD1 (5 bases). V lost 5 bases and J 4 bases, leaving 11 bases between the germline ends. The length of the CDR3 is 14 residues. The germline gives CDR1 SEHNR, CDR2 FQNEAQ (reference sequence). The CDR3 region is CASSRRGYNEKLFF. The CDR3, as DNA: TGTGCCAGCAGCCGGCGGGGGTATAATGAAAAACTGTTTTTT.

This clonotype was observed a handful of times. The gene calls are TRBV19 and TRBJ1-1; D gene unclear. V lost 4 bases to trimming and J lost 6 bases, with 12 bases between them. The CDR3 is made up of 13 amino acids. Per the germline V gene, CDR1 is LNHDA and CDR2 is SQIVND (reference sequence). CDR3 loop: CASSTTALAEAFF. The CDR3, as DNA: TGTGCCAGTAGTACGACCGCACTGGCTGAAGCTTTCTTT. The entire variable domain, with the rest obtained from reference TRBV19 and TRBJ1-1, is as follows: DGGITQSPKYLFRKEGQNVTLSCEQNLNHDAMYWYRQDPGQGLRLIYYSQIVNDFQKGDIAEGYSVSREKKESFPLTVTSAQKNPTAFYLCASSTTALAEAFFGQGTRLTVV.

Many counts were recorded for this clonotype. The V and J genes are TRBV20-1 and TRBJ1-5; TRBD1 is a possible D gene (5 bases). The CDR3 spans 16 residues. The ends were cut back, 0 bases at V and 4 bases at J, with 16 bases in the middle. CDR1 is DFQATT, CDR2 SNEGSKA, per germline (reference sequence). CDR3 loop: CSARDSRDWGNQPQHF. CDR3 coding DNA: TGCAGTGCTAGAGATAGCCGGGATTGGGGGAATCAGCCCCAGCATTTT.

This clonotype was detected only a few times. The V gene is TRBV28, the J gene TRBJ1-4; no definite D call. This CDR3 contains 13 residues. Germline V gene lookup returns CDR1 MDHEN and CDR2 SYDVKM. Between the trimmed V and J ends, which lost 6 bases and 5 bases, there was a span of 10 bases. The CDR3 sequence is CASRWTGNEKLFF. The CDR3 DNA reads as TGTGCCAGCAGGTGGACTGGGAATGAAAAACTGTTTTTT.

The chain has TRBV11-2 and TRBJ2-5, with D perhaps matching TRBD2 (7 bases). CDR1 is SGHAT and CDR2 is FQNNGV in the germline V gene. The CDR3 consists of 12 residues. With 3 bases removed from V and 9 bases from J, the gap between germline ends came to 11 bases. Written as DNA, the CDR3 is TGTGCCAGCAGCTTGGGAGGGGGGTCCCAGTACTTC. Amino acids: CASSLGGGSQYF.

This clonotype was observed at least ten times. This chain joins TRBV2 and TRBJ1-3; D not certain. The V end lost 3 bases, the J end lost 0 bases, and 6 bases lay between the germline ends. Germline loops: CDR1 SNHLY, CDR2 FYNNEI. The length of the CDR3 is 14 residues. The CDR3 spells CASSDLGSGNTIYF. Written as DNA, the CDR3 is TGTGCCAGCAGTGATCTCGGCTCTGGAAACACCATATATTTT. Full variable domain (missing parts from reference TRBV2 and TRBJ1-3): EPEVTQTPSHQVTQMGQEVILRCVPISNHLYFYWYRQILGQKVEFLVSFYNNEISEKSEIFDDQFSVERPDGSNFTLKIRSTKLEDSAMYFCASSDLGSGNTIYFGEGSWLTVV.

The chain has TRBV29-1 and TRBJ1-2; the D gene is possibly TRBD1 (5 bases). The CDR3 has 15 amino acids. V lost 2 bases and J 4 bases, leaving 17 bases between the germline ends. Germline V gene lookup returns CDR1 SQVTM and CDR2 ANQGSEA. The DNA of the CDR3 is TGCAGCGTTGAACACTCACGGACGGGGGGCTATGGCTACACCTTC. Its protein product is CSVEHSRTGGYGYTF.

This chain links TRBV29-1 with TRBJ2-7, with TRBD2 matching over 12 bases. V shed 3 bases and J 11 bases; nucleotides not matched to a gene: 5. The CDR3 loop spans 12 amino acids. CDR1 and CDR2 from the germline V gene are SQVTM and ANQGSEA. DNA of the CDR3: TGCAGCGTTGATTCGGCTAGCGGGAGGGAGTACTTC. It encodes CSVDSASGREYF.

This clonotype was observed at least ten times. This sequence joins TRBV7-9 and TRBJ2-2; no clear D gene. From germline, CDR1 is SEHNR and CDR2 FQNEAQ (reference sequence). V shed 2 bases and J shed 6 bases, with 7 bases lying between them. CDR3 size: 13 residues. CDR3 residues: CASSLLDSGELFF. The DNA of the CDR3 is TGTGCCAGCAGCTTACTAGATTCCGGGGAGCTGTTTTTT.

As concerns this clonotype: This is likely a read error, given that the CDR3 carries no conserved phenylalanine or tryptophan at its end. It is unclear where the CDR3 begins or ends on the DNA, so no DNA is shown, and the CDR3 is as TCRdb lists it. The V and J genes are TRBV10-3 and TRBJ2-7; no check of the table's D call, TRBD1, against the DNA was made. Germline values: CDR1 ENHRY, CDR2 SYGVKD. The CDR3 is 10 residues long, counting both termini. This chain's CDR3 is CAISAGTPVM.

Notes on this clonotype: A read error is possible here, since a much larger clone lies one base away. The final CDR3 position lacks the conserved phenylalanine or tryptophan, pointing to a likely read error. The chain combines TRBV6-6 with TRBJ1-2; D unclear. Germline V CDR1 and CDR2: MNHNY, SVGAGI (reference sequence). Between the trimmed V and J ends, which lost 0 bases and 4 bases, there was a span of 9 bases. The CDR3 consists of 14 residues. In nucleotides, the CDR3 is TGTGCCAGCAGTTACTCGAAGGGTTTCTATGGCTACACCCTC. It yields the protein CASSYSKGFYGYTL.

This clonotype was recorded at least ten times. The V call is TRBV9, the J call TRBJ1-4, with D perhaps TRBD1 (6 bases). Germline V CDR1 and CDR2: SGDLS, YYNGEE. There are 17 residues in the CDR3. V shed 0 bases and J shed 0 bases, with 12 bases lying between them. CDR3 in amino acids: CASSVESGDTTNEKLFF. DNA for the CDR3: TGTGCCAGCAGCGTAGAGTCAGGGGATACAACTAATGAAAAACTGTTTTTT.

This chain joins TRBV10-3 and TRBJ2-1; D is uncertain. V lost 0 bases, J lost 3 bases, and 9 bases lay in between. The CDR3 length is 15 residues. Germline assignment: CDR1 ENHRY and CDR2 SYGVKD. As DNA, the CDR3 is TGTGCCATCAGTGAGTCAGTCGCCGGCTACAATGAGCAGTTCTTC. As protein: CAISESVAGYNEQFF.

With regard to this clonotype: A read error is possible here, since a much larger clone lies one base away. The CDR3 bases are TGCAGCGTAGCCTGGGGGGCAGAAACGCAGTATTTT. Protein product: CSVAWGAETQYF. V usage is TRBV29-1 and J usage is TRBJ2-3; perhaps D is TRBD1 or TRBD2 (6 bases each). The CDR3 has 12 amino acids. Germline V CDR1 and CDR2: SQVTM, ANQGSEA.

DNA for the CDR3: TGTGCCAGCACCATATCGGGACAGGGGACTGGCTACACCTTC. It specifies CASTISGQGTGYTF. J is TRBJ1-2 and V is TRBV10-3; 10 nucleotides agree with TRBD1. Per germline, CDR1 ENHRY and CDR2 SYGVKD. Trimming at V came to 10 bases and at J to 7 bases, leaving 12 bases not matched to a gene. This CDR3 has 14 residues.

This clonotype was observed many times. The chain combines TRBV24-1 with TRBJ1-2; TRBD1 matches at 9 bases. CDR1 is KGHDR, CDR2 SFDVKD, per germline. The CDR3 sequence is 17 residues long. V shed 8 bases and J 2 bases; nucleotides not matched to a gene: 14. CDR3 protein: CATNRPGQGQINYGYTF. CDR3 coding DNA: TGTGCCACCAATAGACCGGGACAGGGTCAAATCAACTATGGCTACACCTTC.

The sample holds many counts of this clonotype. The rearrangement uses TRBV7-6 and TRBJ1-4; maybe TRBD1 (5 bases). The CDR3 totals 15 residues. Germline V gene lookup returns CDR1 SGHVS and CDR2 FNYEAQ. V lost 3 bases, J lost 4 bases, and 12 bases lay in between. The CDR3 sequence: CASSLGRGLNEKLFF. The CDR3 bases are TGTGCCAGCAGCTTGGGGCGCGGGCTTAATGAAAAACTGTTTTTT.

Ten or more counts support this clonotype. V and J are TRBV19 and TRBJ1-1; 9 nucleotides align to TRBD1. J was trimmed by 6 bases and V by 4 bases; bases with no gene match: 6. The germline V gene encodes CDR1 LNHDA and CDR2 SQIVND (reference sequence). The CDR3 is 14 amino acids. CDR3 nucleotide sequence: TGTGCCAGTAGTACCAGGGACAGGGTTGCTGAAGCTTTCTTT. Protein sequence: CASSTRDRVAEAFF.

This clonotype has at least ten counts. The V call is TRBV20-1, the J call TRBJ2-7; 9 bases are shared with TRBD2. J gave up 7 bases and V 2 bases, and 9 bases lay outside the gene matches. This CDR3 contains 14 residues. The germline CDR1 and CDR2 sequences are DFQATT and SNEGSKA (reference sequence). The CDR3 nucleotides are TGCAGTGCTAGACTTGCGGGAGGGCCGGGGGAGCAGTACTTC. Translating gives CSARLAGGPGEQYF.

V gene TRBV19 combines with J gene TRBJ1-2; TRBD1 matches at 7 bases. V trimming: 7 bases; J trimming: 4 bases; junction bases outside the gene matches: 9. The CDR3 runs to 14 residues. The germline V gene encodes CDR1 LNHDA and CDR2 SQIVND (reference sequence). The CDR3, as DNA: TGTGCCAGTACCCGGAGGGGGCAAGGCTATGGCTACACCTTC. Residues: CASTRRGQGYGYTF.

The rearrangement links TRBV16 to TRBJ2-2; 11 nucleotides align to TRBD1. Germline values: CDR1 KGHSY, CDR2 FQNENV. CDR3 length equals 14 residues. The ends lost 2 bases at V and 9 bases at J; junction bases unmatched: 2. CDR3: CASSQGTGGWELFF. CDR3 sequence (DNA): TGTGCCAGCAGCCAAGGGACAGGGGGATGGGAGCTGTTTTTT.

At least ten counts were recorded for this clonotype. The rearrangement joins TRBV7-9 to TRBJ2-3; no reliable D call. The CDR3 has 15 residues. V shed 1 base and J shed 6 bases, with 14 bases lying between them. Germline V gene data show CDR1 as SEHNR and CDR2 as FQNEAQ (reference sequence). As DNA, the CDR3 is TGTGCCAGCAGCTTAGTCGCTAGTGGTCTGGATACGCAGTATTTT. Protein sequence: CASSLVASGLDTQYF.

To note about this clonotype: A read error is possible here, since a much larger clone lies one base away. CDR3 nucleotide sequence: TGTGCCAGCAGCTTCCAGAATGGCTTGAACACCGGGGAGCTGTTTTTT. Its protein is CASSFQNGLNTGELFF. This chain links TRBV7-9 with TRBJ2-2; D is uncertain. The germline gives CDR1 SEHNR, CDR2 FQNEAQ (reference sequence). This CDR3 comprises 16 residues. The V end lost 3 bases, the J end lost 1 base, and 12 bases lay between the germline ends.

J is TRBJ2-7 and V is TRBV29-1, with TRBD1 as a possible D gene (6 bases). Per germline, CDR1 SQVTM and CDR2 ANQGSEA. V lost 6 bases and J lost 2, with 14 bases in between. CDR3 length equals 13 residues. The chain's CDR3 is CSVALDSPYEQYF. In DNA, the CDR3 is TGCAGCGTCGCGCTGGACAGCCCCTACGAGCAGTACTTC.

V gene TRBV19 combines with J gene TRBJ2-7; perhaps TRBD1 as D (5 bases). V dropped 4 bases and J dropped 4 bases, with 8 bases sitting between them. The CDR3 extends over 12 amino acids. Germline-derived CDR1 and CDR2 are LNHDA and SQIVND (reference sequence). As DNA, the CDR3 is TGTGCCAGTAGTAAGGGGCCTTACGAGCAGTACTTC. Its protein product is CASSKGPYEQYF. The whole variable domain, remainder taken from reference TRBV19 and TRBJ2-7, is DGGITQSPKYLFRKEGQNVTLSCEQNLNHDAMYWYRQDPGQGLRLIYYSQIVNDFQKGDIAEGYSVSREKKESFPLTVTSAQKNPTAFYLCASSKGPYEQYFGPGTRLTVT.